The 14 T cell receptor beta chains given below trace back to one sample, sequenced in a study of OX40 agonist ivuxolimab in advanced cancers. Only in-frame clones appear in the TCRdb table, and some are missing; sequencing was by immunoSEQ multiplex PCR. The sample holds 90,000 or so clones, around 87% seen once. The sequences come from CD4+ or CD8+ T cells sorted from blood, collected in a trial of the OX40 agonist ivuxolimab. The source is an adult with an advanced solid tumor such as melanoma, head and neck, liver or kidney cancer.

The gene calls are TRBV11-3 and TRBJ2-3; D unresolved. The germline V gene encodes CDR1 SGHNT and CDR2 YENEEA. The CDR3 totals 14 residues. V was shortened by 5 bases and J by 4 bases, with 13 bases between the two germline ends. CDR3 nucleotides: TGTGCCAGCAGCCAAAGGCTCGGTTCAGATACGCAGTATTTT. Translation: CASSQRLGSDTQYF.

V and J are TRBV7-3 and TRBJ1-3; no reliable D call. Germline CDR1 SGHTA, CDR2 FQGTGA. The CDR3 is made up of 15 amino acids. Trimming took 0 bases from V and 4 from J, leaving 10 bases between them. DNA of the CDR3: TGTGCCAGCAGCTTAACTCGGGCAGCCGGAAACACCATATATTTT. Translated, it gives CASSLTRAAGNTIYF.

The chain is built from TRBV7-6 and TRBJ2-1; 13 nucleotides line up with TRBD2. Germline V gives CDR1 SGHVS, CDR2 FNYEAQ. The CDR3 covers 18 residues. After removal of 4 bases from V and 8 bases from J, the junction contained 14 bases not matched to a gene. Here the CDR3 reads CASSSPARTSGSVDEQFF. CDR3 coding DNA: TGTGCCAGCAGCTCCCCCGCTAGGACTAGCGGGAGTGTTGATGAGCAGTTCTTC. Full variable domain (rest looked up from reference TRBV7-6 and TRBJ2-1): GAGVSQSPRYKVTKRGQDVALRCDPISGHVSLYWYRQALGQGPEFLTYFNYEAQQDKSGLPNDRFSAERPEGSISTLTIQRTEQRDSAMYRCASSSPARTSGSVDEQFFGPGTRLTVL.

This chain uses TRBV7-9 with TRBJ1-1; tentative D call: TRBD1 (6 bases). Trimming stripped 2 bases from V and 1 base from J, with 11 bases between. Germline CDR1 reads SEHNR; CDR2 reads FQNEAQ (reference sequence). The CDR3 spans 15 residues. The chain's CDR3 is CASSLISGANTEAFF. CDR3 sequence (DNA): TGTGCCAGCAGCTTAATTTCAGGGGCGAACACTGAAGCTTTCTTT.

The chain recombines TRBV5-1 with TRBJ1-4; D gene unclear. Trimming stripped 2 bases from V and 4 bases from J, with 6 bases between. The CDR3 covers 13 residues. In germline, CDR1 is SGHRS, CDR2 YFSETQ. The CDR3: CASSFRVNEKLFF. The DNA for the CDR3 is TGCGCCAGCAGCTTCCGGGTTAATGAAAAACTGTTTTTT. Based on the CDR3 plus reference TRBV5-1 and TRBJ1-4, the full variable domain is KAGVTQTPRYLIKTRGQQVTLSCSPISGHRSVSWYQQTPGQGLQFLFEYFSETQRNKGNFPGRFSGRQFSNSRSEMNVSTLELGDSALYLCASSFRVNEKLFFGSGTQLSVL.

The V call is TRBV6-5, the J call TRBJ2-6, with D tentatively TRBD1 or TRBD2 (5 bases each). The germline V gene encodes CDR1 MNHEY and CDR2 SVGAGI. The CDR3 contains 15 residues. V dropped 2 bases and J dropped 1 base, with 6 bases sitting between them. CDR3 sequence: CASSYGGSGANVLTF. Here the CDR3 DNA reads TGTGCCAGCAGTTACGGGGGTTCTGGGGCCAACGTCCTGACTTTC.

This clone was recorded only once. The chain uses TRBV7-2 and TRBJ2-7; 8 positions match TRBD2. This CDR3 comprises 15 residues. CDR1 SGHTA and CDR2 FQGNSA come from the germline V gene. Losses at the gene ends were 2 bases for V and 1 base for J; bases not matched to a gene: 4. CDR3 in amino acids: CASSLLAGPSYEQYV. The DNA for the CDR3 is TGTGCCAGCAGCTTACTAGCGGGCCCTTCCTACGAGCAGTACGTC.

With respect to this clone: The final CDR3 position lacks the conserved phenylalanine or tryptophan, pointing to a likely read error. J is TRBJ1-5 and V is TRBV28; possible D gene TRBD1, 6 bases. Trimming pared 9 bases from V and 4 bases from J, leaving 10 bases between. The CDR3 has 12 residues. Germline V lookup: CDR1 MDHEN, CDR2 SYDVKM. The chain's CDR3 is CASDGQNQPQHL. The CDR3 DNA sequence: TGTGCCAGTGACGGACAGAATCAGCCCCAGCATCTT.

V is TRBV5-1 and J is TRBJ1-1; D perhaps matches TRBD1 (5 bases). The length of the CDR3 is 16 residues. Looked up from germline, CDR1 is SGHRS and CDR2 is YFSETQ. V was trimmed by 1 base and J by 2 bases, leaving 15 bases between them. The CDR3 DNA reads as TGCGCCAGCAGCTTGATCCCCTCTCAGGGCAACACTGAAGCTTTCTTT. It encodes CASSLIPSQGNTEAFF.

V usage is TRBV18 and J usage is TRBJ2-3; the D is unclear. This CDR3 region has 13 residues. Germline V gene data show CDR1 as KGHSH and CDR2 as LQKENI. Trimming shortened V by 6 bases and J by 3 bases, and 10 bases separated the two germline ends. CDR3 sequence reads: CASSRRSTDTQYF. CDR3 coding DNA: TGTGCCAGCTCTCGCAGATCGACAGATACGCAGTATTTT.

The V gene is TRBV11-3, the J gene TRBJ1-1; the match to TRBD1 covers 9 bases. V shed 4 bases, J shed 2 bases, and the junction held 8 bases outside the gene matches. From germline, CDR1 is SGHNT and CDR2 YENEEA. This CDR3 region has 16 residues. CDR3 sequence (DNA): TGTGCCAGCAGCTCACAGGGGGCAGGGGGCAACACTGAAGCTTTCTTT. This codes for CASSSQGAGGNTEAFF.

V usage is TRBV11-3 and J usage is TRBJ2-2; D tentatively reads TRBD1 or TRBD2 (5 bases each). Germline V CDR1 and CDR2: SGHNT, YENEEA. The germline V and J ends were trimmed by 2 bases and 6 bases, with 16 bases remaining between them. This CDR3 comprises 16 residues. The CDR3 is CASSLSRGPSAGELFF. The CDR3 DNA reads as TGTGCCAGCAGCTTAAGCCGGGGACCCTCGGCCGGGGAGCTGTTTTTT.

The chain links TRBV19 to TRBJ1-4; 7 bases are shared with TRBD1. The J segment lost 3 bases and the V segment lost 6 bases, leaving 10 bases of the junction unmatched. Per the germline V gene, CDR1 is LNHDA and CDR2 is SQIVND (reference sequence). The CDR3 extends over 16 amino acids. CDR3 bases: TGTGCCAGTAGAAGGACAGGCCGGGTAGCTAATGAAAAACTGTTTTTT. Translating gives CASRRTGRVANEKLFF.

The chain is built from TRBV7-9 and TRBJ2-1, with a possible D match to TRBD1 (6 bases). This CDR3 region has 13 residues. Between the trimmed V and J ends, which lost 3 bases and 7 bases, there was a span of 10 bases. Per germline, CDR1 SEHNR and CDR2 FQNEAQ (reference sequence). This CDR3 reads CASSFNRANEQFF. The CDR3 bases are TGTGCCAGCAGCTTCAACAGGGCTAATGAGCAGTTCTTC.